The T cell receptor (beta chain) under discussion was sequenced for a study of early T cells in non-severe SARS-CoV-2 infection. On the study more broadly: Sequencing was performed on bulk RNA from unsorted whole blood, leaving chains unpaired.

Individual cDNA molecules were tagged with unique molecular identifiers. From the 5' RACE reads, TCRdb called clonotypes with MiXCR, one entry per CDR3 protein. The profile shows 70,000 to 95,000 distinct CDR3 sequences, around 15% of them singletons. The CDR3 length is 12 residues. From germline, CDR1 is SGHTA and CDR2 FQGNSA. V lost 5 bases to trimming and J lost 4 bases, with 7 bases between them. The sequenced sample consisted of whole blood. The receptor was isolated from an adult who was a healthcare worker with PCR-confirmed SARS-CoV-2 infection or an uninfected control (not recorded which). The gene calls are TRBV7-2 and TRBJ2-3; D not certain. CDR3 region: CASSPRSDTQYF. As DNA, the CDR3 is TGTGCCAGCAGCCCCCGGTCAGATACGCAGTATTTT.